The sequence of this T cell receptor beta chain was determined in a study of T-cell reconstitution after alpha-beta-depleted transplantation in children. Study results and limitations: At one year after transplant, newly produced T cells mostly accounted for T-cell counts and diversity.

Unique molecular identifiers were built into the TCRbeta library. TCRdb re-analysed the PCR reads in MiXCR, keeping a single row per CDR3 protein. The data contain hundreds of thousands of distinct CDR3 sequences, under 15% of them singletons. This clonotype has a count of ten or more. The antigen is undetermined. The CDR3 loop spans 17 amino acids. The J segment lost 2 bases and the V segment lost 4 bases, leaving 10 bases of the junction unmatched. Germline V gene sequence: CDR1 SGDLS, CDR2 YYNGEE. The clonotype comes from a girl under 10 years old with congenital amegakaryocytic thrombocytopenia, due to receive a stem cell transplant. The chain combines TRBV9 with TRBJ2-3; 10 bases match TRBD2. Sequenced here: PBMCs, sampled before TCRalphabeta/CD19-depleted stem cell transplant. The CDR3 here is CASSPRLAGVPTDTQYF. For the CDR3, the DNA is TGTGCCAGCAGCCCCCGCCTAGCGGGAGTCCCCACAGATACGCAGTATTTT.